Sequencing of this T cell receptor beta chain was carried out in a study of T cell responses to AZD1222 COVID-19 vaccine. Study-level results: Baseline seropositives among AZD1222 recipients totaled only five to seven.

V lost 6 bases, J lost 4 bases, and 8 bases stayed unmatched. The CDR3 length is 15 residues. Per germline, CDR1 SGHTA and CDR2 FQGTGA. Only in-frame clones appear in the TCRdb table, and some are missing; sequencing was by immunoSEQ multiplex PCR. Among 150,000 or so clones, approximately 90% were seen once, and the ten largest hold 2% to 2.5%. About this clone itself: Its antigen is still unknown.

The receptor's source is an adult in good health. The source was peripheral blood, collected on day 0 of AZD1222 vaccination. The chain recombines TRBV7-3 with TRBJ2-1; 8 bases align to TRBD2. CDR3 nucleotide sequence: TGTGCCAGCAGTCTTAGCGGGGAACCATACAATGAGCAGTTCTTC. Protein product: CASSLSGEPYNEQFF. The full variable domain, completed using reference TRBV7-3 and TRBJ2-1, is GAGVSQTPSNKVTEKGKYVELRCDPISGHTALYWYRQSLGQGPEFLIYFQGTGAADDSGLPNDRFFAVRPEGSVSTLKIQRTERGDSAVYLCASSLSGEPYNEQFFGPGTRLTVL.